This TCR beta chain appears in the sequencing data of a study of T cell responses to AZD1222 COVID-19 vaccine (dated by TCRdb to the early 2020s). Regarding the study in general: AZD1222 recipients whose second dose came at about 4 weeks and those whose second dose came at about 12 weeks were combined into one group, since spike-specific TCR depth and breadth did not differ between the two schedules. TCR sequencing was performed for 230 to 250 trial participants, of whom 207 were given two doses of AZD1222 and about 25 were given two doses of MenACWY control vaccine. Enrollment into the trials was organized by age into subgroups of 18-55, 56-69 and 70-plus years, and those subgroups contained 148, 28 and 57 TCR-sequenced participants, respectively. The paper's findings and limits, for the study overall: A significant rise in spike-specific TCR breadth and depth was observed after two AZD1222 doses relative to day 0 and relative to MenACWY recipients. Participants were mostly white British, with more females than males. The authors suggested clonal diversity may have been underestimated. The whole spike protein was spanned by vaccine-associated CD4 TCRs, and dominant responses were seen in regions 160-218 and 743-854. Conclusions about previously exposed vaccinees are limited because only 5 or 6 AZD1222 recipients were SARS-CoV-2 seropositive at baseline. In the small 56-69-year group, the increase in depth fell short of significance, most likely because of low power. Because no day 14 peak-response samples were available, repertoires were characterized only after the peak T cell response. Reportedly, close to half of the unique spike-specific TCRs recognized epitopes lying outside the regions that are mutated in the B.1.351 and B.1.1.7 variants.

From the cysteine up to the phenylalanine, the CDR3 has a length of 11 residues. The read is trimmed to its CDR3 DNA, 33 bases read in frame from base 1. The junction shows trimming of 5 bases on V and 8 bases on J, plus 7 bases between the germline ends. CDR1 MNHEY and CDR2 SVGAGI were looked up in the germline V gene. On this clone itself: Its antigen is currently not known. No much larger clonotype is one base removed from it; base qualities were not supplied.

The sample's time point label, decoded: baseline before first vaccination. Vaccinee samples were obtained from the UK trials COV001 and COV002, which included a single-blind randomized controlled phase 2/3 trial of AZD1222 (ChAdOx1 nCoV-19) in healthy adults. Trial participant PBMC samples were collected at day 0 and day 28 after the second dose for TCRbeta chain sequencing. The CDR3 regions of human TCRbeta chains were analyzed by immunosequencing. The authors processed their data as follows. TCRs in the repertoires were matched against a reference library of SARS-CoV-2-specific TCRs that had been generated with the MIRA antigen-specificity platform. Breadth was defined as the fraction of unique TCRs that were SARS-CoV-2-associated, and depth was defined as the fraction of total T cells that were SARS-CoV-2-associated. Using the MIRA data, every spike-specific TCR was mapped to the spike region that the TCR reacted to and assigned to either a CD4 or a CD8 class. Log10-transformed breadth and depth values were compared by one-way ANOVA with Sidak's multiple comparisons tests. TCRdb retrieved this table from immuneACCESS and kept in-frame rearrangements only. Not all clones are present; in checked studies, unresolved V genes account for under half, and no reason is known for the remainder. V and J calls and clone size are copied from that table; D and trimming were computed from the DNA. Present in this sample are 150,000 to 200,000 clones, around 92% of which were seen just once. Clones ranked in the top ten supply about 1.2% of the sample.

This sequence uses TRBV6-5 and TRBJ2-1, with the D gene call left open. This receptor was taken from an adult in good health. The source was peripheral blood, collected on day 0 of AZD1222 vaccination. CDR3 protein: CASSSMHEQFF. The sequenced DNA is TGTGCCAGCAGTAGCATGCATGAGCAGTTCTTC.